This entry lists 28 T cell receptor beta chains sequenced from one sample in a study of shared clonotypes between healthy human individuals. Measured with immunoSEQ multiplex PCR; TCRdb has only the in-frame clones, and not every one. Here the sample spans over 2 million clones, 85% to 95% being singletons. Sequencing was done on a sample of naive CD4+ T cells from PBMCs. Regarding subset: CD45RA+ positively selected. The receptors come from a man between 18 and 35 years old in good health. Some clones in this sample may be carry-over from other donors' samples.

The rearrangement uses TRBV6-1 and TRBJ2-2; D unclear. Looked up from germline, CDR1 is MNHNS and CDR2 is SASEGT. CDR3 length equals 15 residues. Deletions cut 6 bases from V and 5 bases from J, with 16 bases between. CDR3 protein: CASSGLGIRTGELFF. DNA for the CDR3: TGTGCCAGCAGCGGCTTGGGGATAAGGACCGGGGAGCTGTTTTTT.

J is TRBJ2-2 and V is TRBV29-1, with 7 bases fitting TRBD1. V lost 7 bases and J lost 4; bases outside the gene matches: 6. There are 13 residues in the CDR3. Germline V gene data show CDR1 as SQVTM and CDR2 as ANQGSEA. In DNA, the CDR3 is TGCAGCGCCAAACAGGGGAGCACCGGGGAGCTGTTTTTT. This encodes CSAKQGSTGELFF.

The CDR3 region has the DNA TGCGCCAGCAGCCAGGCGGACGGGAGGGCCGGGAACACCGGGGAGCTGTTTTTT. Amino acids: CASSQADGRAGNTGELFF. The chain combines TRBV4-3 with TRBJ2-2, with 8 nucleotides matching TRBD2. From germline, CDR1 is LGHNA and CDR2 YSLEER. Trimming took 3 bases from V and 1 from J; bases not matched to a gene: 10. The CDR3 has 18 residues.

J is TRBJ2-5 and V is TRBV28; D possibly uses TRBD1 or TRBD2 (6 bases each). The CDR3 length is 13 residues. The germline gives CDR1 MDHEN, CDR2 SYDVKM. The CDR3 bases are TGTTTGTGCGGCGGAGGGGGACGGGAGACCCAGTACTTC. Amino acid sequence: CLCGGGGRETQYF.

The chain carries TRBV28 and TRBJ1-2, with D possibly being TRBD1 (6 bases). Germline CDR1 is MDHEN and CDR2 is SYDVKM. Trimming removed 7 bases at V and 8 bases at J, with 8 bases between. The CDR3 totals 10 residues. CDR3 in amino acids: CASKGEGYTF. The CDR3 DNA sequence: TGTGCCAGCAAGGGGGAAGGCTACACCTTC.

The chain's CDR3 is CASSPTRGGRSYEQYF. The DNA of the CDR3 is TGTGCCAGCAGCCCCACTCGGGGCGGGAGGTCTTACGAGCAGTACTTC. The V and J genes are TRBV11-2 and TRBJ2-7; 8 bases agree with TRBD2. V shed 5 bases, J shed 4 bases, and the junction held 13 bases outside the gene matches. CDR3 size: 16 residues. Germline V gives CDR1 SGHAT, CDR2 FQNNGV. Variable domain in full (rest from reference TRBV11-2 and TRBJ2-7): EAGVAQSPRYKIIEKRQSVAFWCNPISGHATLYWYQQILGQGPKLLIQFQNNGVVDDSQLPKDRFSAERLKGVDSTLKIQPAKLEDSAVYLCASSPTRGGRSYEQYFGPGTRLTVT.

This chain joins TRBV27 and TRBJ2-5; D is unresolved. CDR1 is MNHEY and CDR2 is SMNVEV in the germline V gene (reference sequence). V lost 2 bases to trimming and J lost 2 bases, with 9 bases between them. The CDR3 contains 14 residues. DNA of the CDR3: TGTGCCAGCAGTTTACGGCTAGGACAAGAGACCCAGTACTTC. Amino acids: CASSLRLGQETQYF.

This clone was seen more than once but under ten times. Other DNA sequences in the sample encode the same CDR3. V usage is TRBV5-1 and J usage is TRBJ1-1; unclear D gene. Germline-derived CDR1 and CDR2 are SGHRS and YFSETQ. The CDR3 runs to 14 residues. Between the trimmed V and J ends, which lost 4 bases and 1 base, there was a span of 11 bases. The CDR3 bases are TGCGCCAGCAGCCTCGATAGGACGAACACTGAAGCTTTCTTT. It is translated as CASSLDRTNTEAFF.

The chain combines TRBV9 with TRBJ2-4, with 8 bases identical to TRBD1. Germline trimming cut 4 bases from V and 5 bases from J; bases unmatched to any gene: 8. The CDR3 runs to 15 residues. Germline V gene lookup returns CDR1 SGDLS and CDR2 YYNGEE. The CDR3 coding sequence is TGTGCCAGCAGCCCCTGGACAGGGATCCAAAACATTCAGTACTTC. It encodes CASSPWTGIQNIQYF.

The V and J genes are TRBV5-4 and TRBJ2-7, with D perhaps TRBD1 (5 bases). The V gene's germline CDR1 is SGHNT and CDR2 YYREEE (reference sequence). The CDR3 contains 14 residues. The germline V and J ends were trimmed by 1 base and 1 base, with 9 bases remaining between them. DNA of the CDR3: TGTGCCAGCAGCTTGTGGCAGGGTTCCTACGAGCAGTACTTC. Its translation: CASSLWQGSYEQYF.

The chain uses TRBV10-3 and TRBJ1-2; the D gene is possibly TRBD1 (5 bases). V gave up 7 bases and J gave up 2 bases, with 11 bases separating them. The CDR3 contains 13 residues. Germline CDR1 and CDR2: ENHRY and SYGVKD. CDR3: CAITRDGNYGYTF. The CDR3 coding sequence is TGTGCCATCACCAGGGACGGCAACTATGGCTACACCTTC.

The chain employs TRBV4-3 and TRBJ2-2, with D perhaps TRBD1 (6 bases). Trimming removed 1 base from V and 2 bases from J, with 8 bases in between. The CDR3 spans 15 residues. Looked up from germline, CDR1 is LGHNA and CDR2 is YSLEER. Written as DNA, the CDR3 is TGCGCCAGCAGCCAAGGGACAGCTAACACCGGGGAGCTGTTTTTT. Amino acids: CASSQGTANTGELFF.

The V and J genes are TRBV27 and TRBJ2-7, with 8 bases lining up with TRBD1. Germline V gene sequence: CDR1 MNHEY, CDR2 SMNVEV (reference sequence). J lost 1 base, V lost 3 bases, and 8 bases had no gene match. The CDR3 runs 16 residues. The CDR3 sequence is CASSFGFRTGSYEQYF. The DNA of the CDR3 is TGTGCCAGCAGTTTTGGTTTTCGGACAGGGTCCTACGAGCAGTACTTC.

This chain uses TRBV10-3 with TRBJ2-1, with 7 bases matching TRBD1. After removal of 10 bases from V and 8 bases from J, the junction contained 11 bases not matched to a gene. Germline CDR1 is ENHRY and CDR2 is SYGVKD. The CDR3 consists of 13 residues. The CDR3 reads CATRQGMGDEQFF. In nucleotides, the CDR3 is TGTGCCACAAGACAGGGAATGGGAGATGAGCAGTTCTTC.

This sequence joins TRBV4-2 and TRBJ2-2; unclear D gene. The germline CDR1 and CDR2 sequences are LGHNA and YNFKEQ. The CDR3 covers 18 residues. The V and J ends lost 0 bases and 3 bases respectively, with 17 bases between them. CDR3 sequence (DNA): TGTGCCAGCAGCCAAGATCTTGGGCGGACCCTCGACACCGGGGAGCTGTTTTTT. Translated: CASSQDLGRTLDTGELFF.

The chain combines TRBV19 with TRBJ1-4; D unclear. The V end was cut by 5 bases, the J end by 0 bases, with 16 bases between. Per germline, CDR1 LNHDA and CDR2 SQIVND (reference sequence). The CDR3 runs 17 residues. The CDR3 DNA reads TGTGCCAGTAGTCTCCGCTCGATATCCGCAACTAATGAAAAACTGTTTTTT. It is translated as CASSLRSISATNEKLFF.

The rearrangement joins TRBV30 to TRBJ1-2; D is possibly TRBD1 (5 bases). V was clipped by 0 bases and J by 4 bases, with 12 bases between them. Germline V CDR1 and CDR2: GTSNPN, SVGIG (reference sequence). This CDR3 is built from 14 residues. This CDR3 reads CAWSVGRGIYGYTF. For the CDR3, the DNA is TGTGCCTGGAGTGTAGGTCGGGGGATCTATGGCTACACCTTC.

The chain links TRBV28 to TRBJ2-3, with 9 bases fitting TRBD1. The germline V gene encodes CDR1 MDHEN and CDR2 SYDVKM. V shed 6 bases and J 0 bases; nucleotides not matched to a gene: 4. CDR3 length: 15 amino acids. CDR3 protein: CASSLDRGSTDTQYF. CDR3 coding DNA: TGTGCCAGCAGCCTGGACAGGGGCAGCACAGATACGCAGTATTTT.

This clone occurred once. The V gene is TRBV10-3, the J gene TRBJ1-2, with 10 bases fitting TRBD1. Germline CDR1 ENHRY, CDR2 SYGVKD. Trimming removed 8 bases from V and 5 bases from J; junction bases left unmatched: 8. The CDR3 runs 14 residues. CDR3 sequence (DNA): TGTGCCATCTCCGGGACAGGGGTAGGGTATGGCTACACCTTC. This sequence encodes CAISGTGVGYGYTF.

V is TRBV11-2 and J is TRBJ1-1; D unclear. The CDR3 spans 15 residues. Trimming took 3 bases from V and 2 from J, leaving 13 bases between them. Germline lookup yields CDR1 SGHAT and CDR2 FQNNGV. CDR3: CASSFIVAGNTEAFF. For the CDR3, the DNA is TGTGCCAGCAGCTTTATCGTCGCCGGAAACACTGAAGCTTTCTTT.

CDR3 in DNA: TGCGCCAGCAGCCTTTTAGCGGGAGGAGTTCACAATGAGCAGTTCTTC. As protein: CASSLLAGGVHNEQFF. The chain uses TRBV5-1 and TRBJ2-1, with 10 bases matching TRBD2. J gave up 5 bases and V 4 bases, and 9 bases lay outside the gene matches. Looked up from germline, CDR1 is SGHRS and CDR2 is YFSETQ. This CDR3 has 16 residues. Using reference TRBV5-1 and TRBJ2-1 for the parts outside the CDR3, the full variable domain is KAGVTQTPRYLIKTRGQQVTLSCSPISGHRSVSWYQQTPGQGLQFLFEYFSETQRNKGNFPGRFSGRQFSNSRSEMNVSTLELGDSALYLCASSLLAGGVHNEQFFGPGTRLTVL.

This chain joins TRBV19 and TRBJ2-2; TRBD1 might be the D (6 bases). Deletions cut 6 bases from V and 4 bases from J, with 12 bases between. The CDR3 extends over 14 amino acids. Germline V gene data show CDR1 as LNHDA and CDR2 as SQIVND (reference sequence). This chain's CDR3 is CASRMDSITGELFF. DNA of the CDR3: TGTGCCAGTAGGATGGACAGCATCACCGGGGAGCTGTTTTTT.

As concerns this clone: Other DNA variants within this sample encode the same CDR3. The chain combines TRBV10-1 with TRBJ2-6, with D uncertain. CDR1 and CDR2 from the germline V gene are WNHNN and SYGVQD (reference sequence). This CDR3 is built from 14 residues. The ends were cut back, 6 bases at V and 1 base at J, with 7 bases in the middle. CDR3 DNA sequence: TGCGCCAGCAGCCCAGGTTCTGGGGCCAACGTCCTGACTTTC. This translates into CASSPGSGANVLTF.

The CDR3 sequence is CAGGEQRYEQYF. As DNA, the CDR3 is TGTGCCGGGGGGGAACAGCGCTACGAGCAGTACTTC. The chain couples TRBV30 to TRBJ2-7; 7 bases are a match to TRBD2. Germline CDR1 GTSNPN, CDR2 SVGIG (reference sequence). V was clipped by 8 bases and J by 3 bases; unmatched bases: 7. The CDR3 has 12 residues.

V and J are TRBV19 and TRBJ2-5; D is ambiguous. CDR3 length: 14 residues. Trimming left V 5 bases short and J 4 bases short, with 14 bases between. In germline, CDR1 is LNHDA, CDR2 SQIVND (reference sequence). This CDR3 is CASSAPGPIETQYF. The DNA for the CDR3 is TGTGCCAGTAGTGCCCCGGGCCCCATAGAGACCCAGTACTTC.

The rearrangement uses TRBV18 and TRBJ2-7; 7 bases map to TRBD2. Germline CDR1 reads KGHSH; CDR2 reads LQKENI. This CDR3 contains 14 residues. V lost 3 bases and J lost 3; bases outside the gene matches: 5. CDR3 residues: CASSPALAVYEQYF. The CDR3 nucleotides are TGTGCCAGCTCACCGGCGCTAGCGGTCTACGAGCAGTACTTC.

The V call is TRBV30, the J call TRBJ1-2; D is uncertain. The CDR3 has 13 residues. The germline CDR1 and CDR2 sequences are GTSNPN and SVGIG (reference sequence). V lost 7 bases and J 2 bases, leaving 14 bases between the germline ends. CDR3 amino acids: CASSRSTNYGYTF. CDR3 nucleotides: TGTGCCTCGTCGAGGAGTACCAACTATGGCTACACCTTC.

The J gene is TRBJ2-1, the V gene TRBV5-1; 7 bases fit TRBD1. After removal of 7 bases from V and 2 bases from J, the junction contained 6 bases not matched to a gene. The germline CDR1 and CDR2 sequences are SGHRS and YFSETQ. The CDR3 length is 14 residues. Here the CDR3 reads CASERTGAYNEQFF. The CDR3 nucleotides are TGCGCCAGCGAGAGGACAGGTGCCTACAATGAGCAGTTCTTC.